A single sample is the source of the 7 T cell receptor beta chains below, sequenced in a study of blood T cell repertoires in COVID-19. The protocol was immunoSEQ multiplex PCR, while the TCRdb copy is restricted to in-frame clones and leaves out a portion. The top ten clones hold nearly 7.5% of a sample with 55,000 to 75,000 clones, more than 75% of them seen once. The sequenced sample was peripheral blood. Receptor source: a human donor with active COVID-19. The donor label of this sample is uncertain.

This sequence joins TRBV2 and TRBJ2-1; 9 positions match TRBD2. This CDR3 has 15 amino acids. J lost 9 bases, V lost 6 bases, and 12 bases had no gene match. Germline V CDR1 and CDR2: SNHLY, FYNNEI. The CDR3 protein is CASSGSGSGWGEQFF. CDR3 in DNA: TGTGCCAGCAGCGGTAGCGGGAGTGGTTGGGGTGAGCAGTTCTTC.

V usage is TRBV5-8 and J usage is TRBJ1-5; D is uncertain. From germline, CDR1 is SGHTS and CDR2 YDEGEE. The CDR3 is made up of 15 amino acids. V was clipped by 3 bases and J by 4 bases, with 14 bases between them. DNA for the CDR3: TGTGCCAGCAGCTCTGATCGGAGAGAGAATCAGCCCCAGCATTTT. Its protein is CASSSDRRENQPQHF.

The chain combines TRBV5-1 with TRBJ2-7; TRBD2 matches at 11 bases. Trimming took 1 base from V and 0 from J; bases not matched to a gene: 0. Per the germline V gene, CDR1 is SGHRS and CDR2 is YFSETQ. The CDR3 covers 15 residues. The CDR3, as DNA: TGCGCCAGCAGCTTGACTAGCGGGAGCTCCTACGAGCAGTACTTC. It translates to CASSLTSGSSYEQYF.

The chain has TRBV6-2 or TRBV6-3 and TRBJ2-5; perhaps TRBD1 as D (6 bases). Germline V CDR1 and CDR2: MNHEY, SVGEGT. CDR3 length: 13 residues. Trimming left V 5 bases short and J 5 bases short, with 12 bases between. CDR3 coding DNA: TGTGCCAGCAGTAACCAGGGGCAGGAGACCCAGTACTTC. Its translation: CASSNQGQETQYF.

The chain combines TRBV6-5 with TRBJ2-5, with TRBD1 as a possible D gene (6 bases). Germline CDR1 and CDR2: MNHEY and SVGAGI. Trimming cost V 5 bases and J 5 bases, with 12 bases left between them. The CDR3 runs to 13 residues. CDR3 nucleotide sequence: TGTGCCAGCAGTAGCAGGGGTTTGGAGACCCAGTACTTC. It translates to CASSSRGLETQYF.

The CDR3: CATSRVQAGDGYTF. CDR3 DNA: TGTGCCACCAGCAGAGTACAGGCGGGGGATGGCTACACCTTC. The chain employs TRBV15 and TRBJ1-2; D possibly corresponds to TRBD1 (5 bases). The CDR3 is made up of 14 amino acids. The germline CDR1 and CDR2 sequences are LNHNV and YYDKDF (reference sequence). V lost 1 base and J lost 6, with 12 bases in between.

V is TRBV27 and J is TRBJ2-5; perhaps TRBD1 as D (6 bases). Between the trimmed V and J ends, which lost 6 bases and 0 bases, there was a span of 17 bases. The CDR3 runs 16 residues. The germline CDR1 and CDR2 sequences are MNHEY and SMNVEV (reference sequence). This CDR3 is CASRRAGRGYQETQYF. The CDR3 DNA follows: TGTGCCAGCAGGCGAGCTGGCAGGGGCTACCAAGAGACCCAGTACTTC.